The entry that follows covers one TCR beta chain sequence. The clone's antigen remains unknown. Within one base of it there is no much larger clone, and no base qualities were kept. The sample is drawn from a study of blood T cell repertoires in COVID-19 (dated by TCRdb to about 2020). With respect to the entire study: Collaborator samples came from the United States, Italy and Spain and covered acute and convalescent phases of COVID-19. The material from the prospective study consisted of cDNA or gDNA derived from T cells, B-cell-depleted T cells, or PBMCs. The dataset comprised deeply sampled blood TCRbeta repertoires from subjects exposed to, actively infected with, or recovered from COVID-19. A freely available public database, intended as a resource for researchers studying the immune response to SARS-CoV-2, is where the repertoires were released. The samples were drawn from the first 160 participants of the ongoing ImmuneRACE study and from 1,200 or so subjects provided by 6 global collaborators. Nearly every sample came with metadata listing a de-identified subject ID, COVID-19 status, age in years and sex. HLA class I and class II types, where available, came from metadata supplied by the sample provider rather than from assay-based typing. On the study overall, not on this receptor specifically: Clinical and demographic metadata were provided uncurated, with the amount varying by source and participant.

TCRbeta CDR3 regions were amplified from genomic DNA using the immunoSEQ Assay, a bias-controlled multiplex PCR. For the original study's pipeline: Nucleated cell counts per sample were estimated from amplification of reference gene primers within the assay. Sequence reads were collapsed and filtered to measure the absolute abundance of every unique TCRbeta CDR3 rearrangement. For each sample, productive Simpson clonality was calculated as the square root of Simpson's diversity index across productive rearrangements. TCRdb took over this immuneACCESS table, retaining in-frame rearrangements with V and J assigned. Such tables are incomplete; in checked studies, under half of the missing clones stem from an unresolved V gene, and the remainder is unexplained. That table furnishes V, J and clone size, whereas the DNA furnished D and trimming. The sample includes 200,000 to 300,000 clones, with 85% to 90% observed a single time. The ten largest clones represent approximately 1.7% of the sample.

The germline V gene yields SGHRS for CDR1 and YFSETQ for CDR2. V is pared back by 1 base and J by 9 bases, with 14 bases lying between the germline termini. The CDR3 has 14 amino acids, counting the end cysteine and phenylalanine. CDR3 DNA is the only sequence kept; it has 42 bases, read in frame from the first base. Enrolling through a virtual design, the prospective study's participants ranged in age from roughly 18 to 89 years and lived across around 25 United States geographic areas. Cohort assignment in the prospective study relied on participant-reported clinical history from a screening survey and a study questionnaire. For ImmuneRACE Cohort 3, a participant was defined as recovered based on two consecutive negative NP/OP PCR tests, clearance by a healthcare professional, or resolution of symptoms. In the prospective study, whole blood, serum and a nasopharyngeal or oropharyngeal swab were collected from each participant by mobile phlebotomists. Prospective study participants could optionally give additional blood draws and questionnaires over an approximately two-month period. Before DNA extraction, blood samples from the prospective study were shipped at room temperature or frozen.

The source material was PBMCs or T cells enriched from blood (not recorded which). The sequence came from a man between 35 and 55 years old who had recovered from COVID-19. The rearrangement combines TRBV5-1 with TRBJ1-5, with the identity of the D gene unclear. The DNA sequence is as follows: TGCGCCAGCAGCTTGCAGGCAGAGGGAGGGCCCCAGCATTTT. This yields the protein CASSLQAEGGPQHF.